A selection of T cell receptor beta chains follows, all from one sample in a study of Graves' ophthalmopathy and Graves' hyperthyroidism. TCRdb reprocessed the multiplex PCR reads with MiXCR, giving one entry per CDR3 protein. The sample includes about 500,000 distinct CDR3 sequences, roughly an eighth of them seen just once. The material sequenced was blood. These receptors were collected from a woman between 25 and 40 years old with Graves' ophthalmopathy. Both conserved end residues are part of each CDR3. D genes are given only for firm matches. Part of the rows lack a size; the others show once, few, many or a class for expanded clones.

>many|TRBJ1-2|TRBV6-4|TRBD1|15
CASSDGQGAGYGYTF
TGTGCCAGCAGTGACGGACAGGGGGCTGGCTATGGCTACACCTTC
>many|TRBJ1-5|TRBV6-1|-|15
CASSDTAYSNQPQHF
TGTGCCAGCAGTGACACCGCTTATAGCAATCAGCCCCAGCATTTT
>many|TRBJ1-2|TRBV20-1|-|15
CSASLRAATLWGYTF
TGCAGTGCTAGTCTCAGGGCAGCCACACTTTGGGGCTACACCTTC
>few|TRBJ1-2|TRBV3-1|TRBD1|17
CASSPLTPDRGSYGYTF
TGTGCCAGCAGCCCCTTAACCCCAGACAGGGGAAGCTATGGCTACACCTTC
>-|TRBJ2-3|TRBV12-5|-|15
CASGPAGHHTDTQYF
TGTGCTAGTGGCCCAGCGGGACATCACACAGATACGCAGTATTTT
>many|TRBJ2-7|TRBV30|-|13
CAWSVLPGEEQYF
TGTGCCTGGAGTGTACTTCCAGGGGAAGAGCAGTACTTC
>-|TRBJ1-2|TRBV12-3/TRBV12-4|-|15
CASSLGAGIGYGYTF
TGTGCCAGCAGTTTGGGGGCGGGGATCGGTTATGGCTACACCTTC
>many|TRBJ1-2|TRBV28|-|15
CASSLTGTGNYGYTF
TGTGCCAGCAGTCTTACCGGGACTGGGAACTATGGCTACACCTTC
>-|TRBJ2-5|TRBV5-1|TRBD1|14
CASSPWDSGETQYF
TGCGCCAGCAGCCCGTGGGACAGTGGAGAGACCCAGTACTTC
>many|TRBJ2-7|TRBV27|-|14
CASSLKEAAYEQYF
TGTGCCAGCAGTTTAAAAGAAGCGGCTTACGAGCAGTACTTC
>many|TRBJ1-1|TRBV6-1|TRBD1|12
CASTLTGDEAFF
TGTGCCAGCACCTTGACAGGGGACGAAGCTTTCTTT
>-|TRBJ1-2|TRBV3-1|TRBD1|14
CASSHRQGLAGYTF
TGTGCCAGCAGCCACCGACAGGGTCTCGCTGGCTACACCTTC
>many|TRBJ2-7|TRBV19|TRBD2|17
CASSLIGTSGRVYEQYF
TGTGCCAGTAGTTTAATCGGGACTAGCGGGAGAGTCTACGAGCAGTACTTC
>many|TRBJ2-7|TRBV6-6|-|12
CASSYGIYEQYF
TGTGCCAGCAGTTACGGGATCTACGAGCAGTACTTC
>many|TRBJ2-5|TRBV27|TRBD2|17
CASSPGTSGRFQETQYF
TGTGCCAGCAGTCCCGGGACTAGCGGGAGGTTCCAAGAGACCCAGTACTTC
>many|TRBJ1-3|TRBV9|-|16
CASSVDVWSSGNTIYF
TGTGCCAGCAGCGTGGACGTCTGGAGCTCTGGAAACACCATATATTTT
>-|TRBJ2-7|TRBV27|TRBD1|16
CASSSAGTGNTYEQYF
TGTGCCAGCAGTTCAGCCGGGACAGGGAATACCTACGAGCAGTACTTC
>-|TRBJ2-2|TRBV6-4|TRBD2|19
CASSRDRPGLAGNTGELFF
TGTGCCAGCTCCCGCGACAGGCCCGGACTAGCGGGGAACACCGGGGAGCTGTTTTTT
>many|TRBJ1-3|TRBV30|-|12
CAWWTGGNTIYF
TGTGCCTGGTGGACGGGTGGAAACACCATATATTTT
>-|TRBJ2-5|TRBV6-1|-|16
CASSTPHATAQETQYF
TGTGCCAGCAGTACCCCTCACGCGACGGCACAAGAGACCCAGTACTTC
>many|TRBJ1-5|TRBV30|TRBD1|15
CAWSPPGQGNQPQHF
TGTGCCTGGAGCCCTCCGGGACAGGGGAATCAGCCCCAGCATTTT
>many|TRBJ2-7|TRBV28|-|19
CASSFEVSGSLTPSYEQYF
TGTGCCAGCAGTTTTGAGGTTTCGGGGAGCCTAACCCCATCTTACGAGCAGTACTTC
>few|TRBJ2-7|TRBV20-1|TRBD1|15
CSARTGGASLWEQYF
TGCAGTGCTCGGACAGGGGGCGCCTCCTTATGGGAGCAGTACTTC
>-|TRBJ1-1|TRBV28|-|13
CASREGLGTEAFF
TGTGCCAGCAGAGAGGGGCTGGGGACTGAAGCTTTCTTT
>many|TRBJ2-7|TRBV7-2|TRBD2|15
CASSLGLAEKYEQYF
TGTGCCAGCAGCTTGGGACTAGCGGAAAAATACGAGCAGTACTTC
>-|TRBJ2-2|TRBV28|-|14
CASRPTGRAGDLFF
TGTGCCAGCAGACCCACAGGGAGGGCCGGGGATCTGTTTTTT
>many|TRBJ1-1|TRBV27|-|13
CASSSGRYTEAFF
TGTGCCAGCAGTTCGGGGCGTTACACTGAAGCTTTCTTT
>many|TRBJ1-1|TRBV6-1|-|14
CASSHGQANTEAFF
TGTGCCAGCAGTCATGGGCAGGCGAACACTGAAGCTTTCTTT
>many|TRBJ2-7|TRBV6-1|-|12
CATHSSSYEQYF
TGTGCCACACACAGCAGCTCCTACGAGCAGTACTTC
>many|TRBJ2-7|TRBV10-3|TRBD2|16
CAISRGGLADSYEQYF
TGTGCCATCTCTCGGGGGGGACTAGCGGACTCCTACGAGCAGTACTTC
>many|TRBJ1-1|TRBV9|-|15
CASSQMAGLITEAFF
TGTGCCAGCAGCCAGATGGCCGGCCTGATCACTGAAGCTTTCTTT
>many|TRBJ2-5|TRBV12-3/TRBV12-4|-|13
CASSYGTLETQYF
TGTGCCAGCAGTTACGGGACTCTAGAGACCCAGTACTTC
>-|TRBJ2-2|TRBV5-5|TRBD1|16
CASSSPTGANTGELFF
TGTGCCAGCAGCTCCCCGACAGGGGCGAACACCGGGGAGCTGTTTTTT
>-|TRBJ1-1|TRBV28|-|12
CASSPPRPQAFF
TGTGCCAGCAGTCCCCCCCGGCCCCAAGCTTTCTTT
>many|TRBJ1-1|TRBV6-1|TRBD1|14
CASNPGQPSTEAFF
TGTGCCAGCAACCCGGGACAGCCATCCACTGAAGCTTTCTTT
>many|TRBJ2-5|TRBV10-3|-|16
CAISERSLNPQETQYF
TGTGCCATCAGTGAGAGGAGCTTAAACCCCCAAGAGACCCAGTACTTC
>-|TRBJ1-5|TRBV6-1|-|14
CASSELRVYQPQHF
TGTGCCAGCAGTGAACTGCGGGTGTATCAGCCCCAGCATTTT